Listed below are T cell receptor beta chains from one sample, sequenced in a study of vaccination and CD4 T cells after COVID-19. These receptors lack a known antigen. TCRdb independently ran MiXCR on the PCR reads; one entry per CDR3 protein. The table shows roughly 16,000 distinct CDR3 sequences, with about 40% occurring only once. The sequencing sample was made of CD4+ T cells from blood, cultured in vitro. The receptors shown here come from a human donor who had recovered from COVID-19. Each CDR3 is given with its conserved first and last residue. Each record gives: CDR3 protein, CDR3 DNA, clone size, D gene, J gene, V gene. A D gene is named only where the DNA matches it firmly. Size values are once, few and many counts, or a class for expanded clones, and some rows have none.

CDR3: CASSTSGSTDTQYF; DNA: TGTGCCAGCAGCACTAGCGGAAGCACAGATACGCAGTATTTT; size: .; D: TRBD2; J: TRBJ2-3; V: TRBV25-1
CDR3: CASSPDLVVQYF; DNA: TGTGCCAGCAGTCCCGACCTGGTGGTGCAGTACTTC; size: .; D: .; J: TRBJ2-7; V: TRBV2
CDR3: CAARDRGSQPQHF; DNA: TGTGCCGCACGGGACAGGGGGAGTCAGCCCCAGCATTTT; size: .; D: TRBD1; J: TRBJ1-5; V: TRBV6-1
CDR3: CASSPSGNYGYTF; DNA: TGTGCCAGCAGCCCTTCAGGGAACTATGGCTACACCTTC; size: few; D: .; J: TRBJ1-2; V: TRBV7-9
CDR3: CASTQRSGANVLTF; DNA: TGTGCCAGCACCCAGAGGTCCGGGGCCAACGTCCTGACTTTC; size: .; D: .; J: TRBJ2-6; V: TRBV25-1
CDR3: CAWSRMSSYNSPLHF; DNA: TGTGCCTGGAGTAGGATGAGCTCCTATAATTCACCCCTCCACTTT; size: few; D: .; J: TRBJ1-6; V: TRBV30
CDR3: CASSPDRGLQETQYF; DNA: TGTGCCAGCTCACCCGACAGGGGCCTCCAAGAGACCCAGTACTTC; size: medium-sized; D: TRBD1; J: TRBJ2-5; V: TRBV18
CDR3: CASSLEMWGPGSEAFF; DNA: TGTGCCAGCAGCTTAGAGATGTGGGGGCCGGGGTCTGAAGCTTTCTTT; size: .; D: .; J: TRBJ1-1; V: TRBV7-9
CDR3: CASSPLRRGRASTQYF; DNA: TGTGCCAGTAGTCCCCTCCGACGGGGTAGAGCTAGTACGCAGTATTTT; size: .; D: .; J: TRBJ2-3; V: TRBV19
CDR3: CASSQLAGALANEQFF; DNA: TGTGCCAGCAGCCAATTAGCGGGAGCCCTCGCGAATGAGCAGTTCTTC; size: once; D: TRBD2; J: TRBJ2-1; V: TRBV7-3
CDR3: CASTPPESSYNEQFF; DNA: TGTGCCAGCACCCCCCCCGAAAGCTCCTACAATGAGCAGTTCTTC; size: .; D: .; J: TRBJ2-1; V: TRBV7-9
CDR3: CASSNFQTGFVQDIETQYF; DNA: TGTGCCAGCAGCAATTTCCAGACAGGCTTTGTGCAAGATATTGAGACCCAGTACTTC; size: few; D: .; J: TRBJ2-5; V: TRBV21-1
CDR3: CASTLPGLAGANVLTF; DNA: TGTGCCAGCACCCTGCCGGGTTTGGCCGGGGCCAACGTCCTGACTTTC; size: few; D: .; J: TRBJ2-6; V: TRBV28
CDR3: CSARMGRTEAFF; DNA: TGCAGTGCTAGAATGGGCCGCACTGAAGCTTTCTTT; size: .; D: .; J: TRBJ1-1; V: TRBV20-1
CDR3: CASSLADQPQHF; DNA: TGTGCCAGCAGTTTAGCTGATCAGCCCCAGCATTTT; size: few; D: .; J: TRBJ1-5; V: TRBV12-3/TRBV12-4
CDR3: CASRDRGSSTDTQYF; DNA: TGTGCCAGCAGGGACAGGGGATCTAGCACAGATACGCAGTATTTT; size: .; D: TRBD1; J: TRBJ2-3; V: TRBV27
CDR3: CASSAGNSGNTIYF; DNA: TGCGCCAGCAGTGCGGGGAACTCTGGAAACACCATATATTTT; size: .; D: .; J: TRBJ1-3; V: TRBV10-1
CDR3: CASSLGSVGHNEQFF; DNA: TGCGCCAGCAGTTTGGGGTCTGTGGGGCACAATGAGCAGTTCTTC; size: once; D: .; J: TRBJ2-1; V: TRBV5-1
CDR3: CASSLAKGETQYF; DNA: TGCGCCAGCAGCTTGGCCAAAGGTGAGACCCAGTACTTC; size: .; D: .; J: TRBJ2-5; V: TRBV5-1
CDR3: CASSLQGRTYEQYF; DNA: TGTGCCAGCAGCCTGCAGGGGAGGACCTACGAGCAGTACTTC; size: .; D: .; J: TRBJ2-7; V: TRBV5-6
CDR3: CASKGQGTDTQYF; DNA: TGCGCCAGCAAGGGACAGGGAACAGATACGCAGTATTTT; size: .; D: TRBD1; J: TRBJ2-3; V: TRBV5-1
CDR3: CASSARASFTSGNTIYF; DNA: TGTGCCAGCAGCGCGAGGGCGAGCTTCACCTCTGGAAACACCATATATTTT; size: few; D: .; J: TRBJ1-3; V: TRBV7-9
CDR3: CASRMLGLTGELFF; DNA: TGTGCCAGCCGTATGTTGGGCCTGACCGGGGAGCTGTTTTTT; size: medium-sized; D: .; J: TRBJ2-2; V: TRBV2
CDR3: CSAPLGRAGGPKELFF; DNA: TGCAGTGCTCCCTTAGGCCGGGCGGGAGGCCCAAAGGAGCTGTTTTTT; size: .; D: TRBD2; J: TRBJ2-2; V: TRBV20-1
CDR3: CSASTARGLYEQYF; DNA: TGCAGTGCTAGTACGGCCCGCGGACTCTACGAGCAGTACTTC; size: .; D: .; J: TRBJ2-7; V: TRBV20-1
CDR3: CASSESGDYGYTF; DNA: TGTGCCAGCAGTGAATCGGGAGACTATGGCTACACCTTC; size: few; D: .; J: TRBJ1-2; V: TRBV2
CDR3: CASRRQGRGYTF; DNA: TGTGCCAGCAGAAGACAGGGGCGGGGCTACACCTTC; size: few; D: TRBD1; J: TRBJ1-2; V: TRBV27
CDR3: CASSLIRDRSYEQYF; DNA: TGCGCCAGCAGCCTGATCCGGGATCGCTCCTACGAGCAGTACTTC; size: once; D: .; J: TRBJ2-7; V: TRBV5-1
CDR3: CASRLSTDTQYF; DNA: TGTGCCAGCAGACTGAGCACAGATACGCAGTATTTT; size: few; D: .; J: TRBJ2-3; V: TRBV27
CDR3: CASSFLTSGRNGYRLTDTQYF; DNA: TGTGCCAGCAGCTTCCTGACTAGCGGGAGAAATGGATATAGGCTCACAGATACGCAGTATTTT; size: few; D: TRBD2; J: TRBJ2-3; V: TRBV27
CDR3: CASSQELGTASGNIQYF; DNA: TGTGCCAGCAGCCAAGAGCTGGGGACGGCTTCAGGAAACATTCAGTACTTC; size: .; D: .; J: TRBJ2-4; V: TRBV14
CDR3: CASSLGLAFYEQFF; DNA: TGTGCCAGCAGCTTGGGACTAGCATTCTATGAGCAGTTCTTC; size: .; D: TRBD2; J: TRBJ2-1; V: TRBV7-2
CDR3: CASSVLAGVFGSYNEQFF; DNA: TGTGCCAGCAGCGTGCTAGCGGGAGTTTTTGGGTCCTACAATGAGCAGTTCTTC; size: .; D: TRBD2; J: TRBJ2-1; V: TRBV27
CDR3: CSARDLGTFNQPQHF; DNA: TGCAGTGCTAGAGATTTGGGGACCTTCAATCAGCCCCAGCATTTT; size: few; D: .; J: TRBJ1-5; V: TRBV20-1
CDR3: CASSNRPGGGDEAFF; DNA: TGTGCCAGCAGTAACCGACCAGGGGGAGGTGATGAAGCTTTCTTT; size: .; D: TRBD1; J: TRBJ1-1; V: TRBV27
CDR3: CSAEGQETQYF; DNA: TGCAGTGCTGAGGGCCAGGAGACCCAGTACTTC; size: few; D: .; J: TRBJ2-5; V: TRBV20-1
CDR3: CASSLAQGGGYTF; DNA: TGTGCCAGCAGCTTAGCCCAGGGAGGTGGCTACACCTTC; size: few; D: .; J: TRBJ1-2; V: TRBV7-2
CDR3: CASSYHNPGESTEAFF; DNA: TGTGCCAGCAGTTACCACAACCCGGGGGAAAGCACTGAAGCTTTCTTT; size: .; D: .; J: TRBJ1-1; V: TRBV6-5
CDR3: CASSFRQGHTQYF; DNA: TGTGCCAGCAGTTTTCGGCAGGGACATACGCAGTATTTT; size: few; D: .; J: TRBJ2-3; V: TRBV27